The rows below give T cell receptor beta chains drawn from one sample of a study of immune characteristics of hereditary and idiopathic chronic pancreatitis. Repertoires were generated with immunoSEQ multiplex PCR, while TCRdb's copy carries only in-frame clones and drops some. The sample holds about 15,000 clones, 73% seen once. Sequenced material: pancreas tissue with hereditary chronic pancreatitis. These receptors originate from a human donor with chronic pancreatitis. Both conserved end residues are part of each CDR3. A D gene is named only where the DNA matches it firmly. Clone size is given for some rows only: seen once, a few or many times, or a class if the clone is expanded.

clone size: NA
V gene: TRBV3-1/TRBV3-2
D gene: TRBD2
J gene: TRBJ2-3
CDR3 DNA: TGTGCCAGCAGCCAAGGAGGGGGACTAGCGGGAACAGATACGCAGTATTTT
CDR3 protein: CASSQGGGLAGTDTQYF

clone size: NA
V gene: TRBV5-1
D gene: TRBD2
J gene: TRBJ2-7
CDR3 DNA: TGCGCCAGCAGCTCGGGTGCGACTAGCGGGAGATACGAGCAGTACTTC
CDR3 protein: CASSSGATSGRYEQYF

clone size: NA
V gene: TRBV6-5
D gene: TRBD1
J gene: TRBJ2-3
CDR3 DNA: TGTGCCAGCAGTCCCCGGGACAGGGTAGGGGATACGCAGTATTTT
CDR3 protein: CASSPRDRVGDTQYF

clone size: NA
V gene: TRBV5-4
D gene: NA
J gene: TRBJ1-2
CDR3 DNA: TGTGCCAGCAGCCCGGACCTCCTAGCTAACTATGGCTACACCTTC
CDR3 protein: CASSPDLLANYGYTF

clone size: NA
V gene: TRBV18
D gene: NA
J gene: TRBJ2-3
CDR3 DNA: TGTGCCAGCTCACCGCTATCGACAGATACGCAGTATTTT
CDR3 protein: CASSPLSTDTQYF

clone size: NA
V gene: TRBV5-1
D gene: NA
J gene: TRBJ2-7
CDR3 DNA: TGCGCCAGCAGCCGGGACACGGACTCCTACGAGCAGTACTTC
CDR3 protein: CASSRDTDSYEQYF

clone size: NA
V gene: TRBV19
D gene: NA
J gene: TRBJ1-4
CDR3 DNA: TGTGCCAGTCGGGGCACCGGCCTGCCGACGGAGGAAAAACTGTTTTTT
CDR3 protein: CASRGTGLPTEEKLFF

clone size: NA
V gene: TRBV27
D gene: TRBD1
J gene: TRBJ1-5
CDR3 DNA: TGTGCCAGCAGTTTGACAGGGAACCAGCCCCAGCATTTT
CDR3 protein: CASSLTGNQPQHF

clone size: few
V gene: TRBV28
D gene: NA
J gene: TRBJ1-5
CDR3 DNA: TGTGCCAGCAGTCTGGTGTCGGGAGGCAATCAGCCCCAGCATTTT
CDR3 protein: CASSLVSGGNQPQHF

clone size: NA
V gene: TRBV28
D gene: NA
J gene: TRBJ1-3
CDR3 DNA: TGTGCCAGCAGTTCCCCCGCGCCAGACGGCACCATATATTTT
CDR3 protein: CASSSPAPDGTIYF

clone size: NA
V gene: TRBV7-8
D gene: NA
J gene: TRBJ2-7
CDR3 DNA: TGTGCCAGCAGCTCAACGGGGTCTAGGAACGAGCAGTACTTC
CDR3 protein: CASSSTGSRNEQYF

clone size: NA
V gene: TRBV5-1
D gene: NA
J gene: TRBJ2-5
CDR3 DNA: TGCGCCAGCAGCTTGAACAGGGTCGAGACCCAGTACTTC
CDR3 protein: CASSLNRVETQYF

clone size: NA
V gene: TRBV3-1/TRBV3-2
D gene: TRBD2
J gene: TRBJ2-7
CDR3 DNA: TGTGCCAGCAGCCTGGGAGGGCCCCTCTACGAGCAGTACTTC
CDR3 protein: CASSLGGPLYEQYF

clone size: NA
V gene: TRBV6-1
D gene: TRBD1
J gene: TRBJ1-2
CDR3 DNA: TGTGCCAGCAGTGAATTGACAGGGCCTAACTATGGCTACACCTTC
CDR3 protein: CASSELTGPNYGYTF

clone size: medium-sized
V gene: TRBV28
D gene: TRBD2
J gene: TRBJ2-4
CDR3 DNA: TGTGCCAGCAGTAATAGGGAGGGTCGCATTCAGTACTTC
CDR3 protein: CASSNREGRIQYF

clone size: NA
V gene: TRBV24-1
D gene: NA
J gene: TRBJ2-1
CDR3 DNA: TGTGCCACCAGTGTTACTTCAAAGGATGAGCAGTTCTTC
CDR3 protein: CATSVTSKDEQFF

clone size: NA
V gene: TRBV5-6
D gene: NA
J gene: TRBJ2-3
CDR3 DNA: TGTGCCAGCAAGCGACAGGGCAGCGGGCCCACAGATACGCAGTATTTT
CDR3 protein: CASKRQGSGPTDTQYF

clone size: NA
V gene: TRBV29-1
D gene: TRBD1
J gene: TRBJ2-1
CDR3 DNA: TGCAGCGTCACCCGGGACAGGGAGGGGTCTGAGCAGTTCTTC
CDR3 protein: CSVTRDREGSEQFF

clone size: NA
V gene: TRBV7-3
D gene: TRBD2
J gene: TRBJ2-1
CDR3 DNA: TGTGCCAGCAGCTTAGGTCGACGGGGCTTGTCTAGCGGAGACAATGAGCAGTTCTTC
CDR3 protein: CASSLGRRGLSSGDNEQFF

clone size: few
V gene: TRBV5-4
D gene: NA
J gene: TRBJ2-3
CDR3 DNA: TGTGCCAGCAGCTTGAACCTAGCGACATCAACAGATACGCAGTATTTT
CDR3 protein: CASSLNLATSTDTQYF

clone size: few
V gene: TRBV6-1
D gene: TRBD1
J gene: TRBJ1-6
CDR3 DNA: TGTGCCAGCAGTGAAAGTGGGACAGCCAATTCACCCCTCCACTTT
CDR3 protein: CASSESGTANSPLHF

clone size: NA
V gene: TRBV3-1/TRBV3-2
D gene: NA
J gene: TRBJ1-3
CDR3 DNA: TGTGCCAGCAGCCAAGGGACACTTGGAAACACCATATATTTT
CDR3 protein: CASSQGTLGNTIYF

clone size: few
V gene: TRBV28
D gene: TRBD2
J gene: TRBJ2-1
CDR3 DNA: TGTGCCAGCAGTTTGCTAGCGGCCGGATACAATGAGCAGTTCTTC
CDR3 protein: CASSLLAAGYNEQFF

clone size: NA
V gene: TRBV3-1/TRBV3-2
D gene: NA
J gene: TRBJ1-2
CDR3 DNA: TGTGCCAGCAGCCAAGACCACTATGGCTACACCTTC
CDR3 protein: CASSQDHYGYTF

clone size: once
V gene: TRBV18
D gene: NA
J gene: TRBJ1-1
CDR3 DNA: TGTGCCAGCTCACCGAAGCAGGCTAAGGGATTGAACACTGAAGCTTTCTTT
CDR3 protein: CASSPKQAKGLNTEAFF

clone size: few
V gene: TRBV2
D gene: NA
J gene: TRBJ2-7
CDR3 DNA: TGTGCCAGCAGTGCCCAAAGGGGAGGCGAGCAGTACTTC
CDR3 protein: CASSAQRGGEQYF

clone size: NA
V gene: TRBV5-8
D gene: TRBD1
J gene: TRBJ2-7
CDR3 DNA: TGTGCCAGCAGCTTAATCGGCAGGGGGAGCTCCTACGAGCAGTACTTC
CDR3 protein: CASSLIGRGSSYEQYF

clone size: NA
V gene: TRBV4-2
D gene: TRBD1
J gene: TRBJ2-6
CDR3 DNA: TGTGCCAGCAGCTCTAGACAGGGCTCTGGGGCCAACGTCCTGACTTTC
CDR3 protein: CASSSRQGSGANVLTF

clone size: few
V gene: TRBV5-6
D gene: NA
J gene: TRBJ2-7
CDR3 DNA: TGTGCCAGCAGCTTGGGGAGACCTCCGGGCGAGCAGTACTTC
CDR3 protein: CASSLGRPPGEQYF

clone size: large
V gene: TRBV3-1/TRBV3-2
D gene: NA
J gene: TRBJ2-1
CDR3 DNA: TGTGCCAGCAGCCAAGGTGGCCCGGGTGCGAATGAGCAGTTCTTC
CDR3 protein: CASSQGGPGANEQFF

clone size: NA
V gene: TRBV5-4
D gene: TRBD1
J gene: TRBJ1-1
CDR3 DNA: TGTGCCAGCAGCTTGAGCCAGGGGGGAGCTTTCTTT
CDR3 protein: CASSLSQGGAFF

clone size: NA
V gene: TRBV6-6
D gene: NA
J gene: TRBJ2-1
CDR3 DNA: TGTGCCAGCAGTTACTTTCCCGGGGGCGCGTCGGTCGGGCAGTTCTTC
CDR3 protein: CASSYFPGGASVGQFF

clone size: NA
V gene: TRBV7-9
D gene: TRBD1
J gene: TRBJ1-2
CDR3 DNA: TGTGCCAGCAGCTTCGGACAGGGTGATGGCTACACCTTC
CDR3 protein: CASSFGQGDGYTF

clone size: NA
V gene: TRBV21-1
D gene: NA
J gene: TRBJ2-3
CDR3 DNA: TGTGCCAGCAGCAAAGCGGGGACTAGCGGGAGGGTCACAGATACGCAGTATTTT
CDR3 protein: CASSKAGTSGRVTDTQYF

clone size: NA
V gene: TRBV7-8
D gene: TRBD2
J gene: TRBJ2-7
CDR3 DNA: TGTGCCAGCAGCTTCGATAGACCCCTCACTAGCGGGCTAAAATACGAGCAGTACTTC
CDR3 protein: CASSFDRPLTSGLKYEQYF

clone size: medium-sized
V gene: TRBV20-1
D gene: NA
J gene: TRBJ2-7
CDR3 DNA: TGCAGTGCTTCAAATGAGTACGAGCAGTACTTC
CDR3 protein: CSASNEYEQYF

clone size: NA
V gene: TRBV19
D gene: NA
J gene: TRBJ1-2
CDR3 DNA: TGTGCCAGTAGTATAAGGGATTATGGCTACACCTTC
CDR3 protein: CASSIRDYGYTF

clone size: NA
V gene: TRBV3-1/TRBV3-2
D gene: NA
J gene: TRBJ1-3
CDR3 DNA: TGTGCCAGCAGCCAAGTAGCAACGGGGGGAAACACCATATATTTT
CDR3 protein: CASSQVATGGNTIYF

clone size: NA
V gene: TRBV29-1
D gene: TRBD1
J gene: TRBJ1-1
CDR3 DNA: TGCAGCGTGCGACAGGGGGACACTGAAGCTTTCTTT
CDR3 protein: CSVRQGDTEAFF

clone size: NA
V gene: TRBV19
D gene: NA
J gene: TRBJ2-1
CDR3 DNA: TGTGCCAGTAAAAGGGGGTCCGCACTTTACAATGAGCAGTTCTTC
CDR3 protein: CASKRGSALYNEQFF

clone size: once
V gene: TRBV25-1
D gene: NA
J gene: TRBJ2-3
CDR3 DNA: TGTGCCAGCAGTGAGGGGGTGGGTAGCACAGATACGCAGTATTTT
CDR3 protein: CASSEGVGSTDTQYF

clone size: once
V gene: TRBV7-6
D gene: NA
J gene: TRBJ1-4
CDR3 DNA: TGTGCCAGCAGCCGGGACGGCGGTAATGAAAAACTGTTTTTT
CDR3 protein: CASSRDGGNEKLFF

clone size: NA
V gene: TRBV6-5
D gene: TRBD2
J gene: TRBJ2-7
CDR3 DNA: TGTGCCAGCCGAACGAGCGGGAGCCACGAGCAGTACTTC
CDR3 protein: CASRTSGSHEQYF

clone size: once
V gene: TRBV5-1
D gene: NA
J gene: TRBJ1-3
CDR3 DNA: TGCGCCAGCAGAATACTCTTTGAGGACACCATATATTTT
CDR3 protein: CASRILFEDTIYF

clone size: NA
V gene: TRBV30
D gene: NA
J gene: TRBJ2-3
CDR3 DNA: TGTGCCTGGAGTGAGGGGGGCGTTGTATATACGCAGTATTTT
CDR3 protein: CAWSEGGVVYTQYF